The clone carrying this T cell receptor beta chain was seen ten or more times. For repertoire sequencing, the TCR beta CDR3 regions were amplified from RNA transcripts. The library came from an HTBI-primed first-round RT-PCR and a second-round multiplex PCR. TCRdb recomputed calls from the multiplex PCR reads with MiXCR, one row per CDR3 protein. In the table there are under 800,000 distinct CDR3 sequences, 22% of which are singletons. The sample is drawn from a study of Graves' ophthalmopathy and Graves' hyperthyroidism. Trimming removed 0 bases from V and 7 bases from J, with 13 bases in between. The length of the CDR3 is 14 residues. Germline V gives CDR1 SGHRS, CDR2 YFSETQ.

V usage is TRBV5-1 and J usage is TRBJ1-1, with D unclear. Sequenced: peripheral blood. This receptor was taken from a woman in her late teens or twenties with stable Graves' hyperthyroidism. Some clones in this sample may be carry-over from other donors' samples. Here the CDR3 reads CASSLARTEGEAFF. CDR3 DNA: TGCGCCAGCAGCTTGGCCAGGACGGAAGGTGAAGCTTTCTTT.